The subject of this entry is one T cell receptor beta chain. No antigen is known for it. The entry originates in a study of a mutant IDH1 vaccine in newly diagnosed glioma. Study summary: Patients received eight vaccinations in weeks 1, 3, 5, 7, 11, 15, 19, 23. Earlier treatment was radiotherapy, temozolomide, or both, with most getting both.

Trimming left V 6 bases short and J 0 bases short, with 15 bases between. The CDR3 sequence is 15 residues long. Germline CDR1 reads LNHDA; CDR2 reads SQIVND (reference sequence). The assay was immunoSEQ multiplex PCR, and TCRdb's table has in-frame clones only and misses some. Of around 31,000 clones in the sample, approximately 53% were seen once. Time point denoted: week 5, during vaccination. A 20-mer mutant IDH1 peptide at 300 ug was injected subcutaneously with topical imiquimod. Each tumor in the donors was a new WHO grade 3 or 4 astrocytoma, IDH1-mutant and ATRX-lost. This TCR was sampled from a woman aged 18-30 years with glioma. This rearrangement joins TRBV19 to TRBJ2-7, with a tentative D call TRBD1 (6 bases). Sequencing was performed on PBMCs, taken from a glioma patient whose treatment included an IDH1 peptide vaccine. Here the CDR3 DNA reads TGTGCCAGTAGGCGGACAAGGGACACCTCCTACGAGCAGTACTTC. Translated, it gives CASRRTRDTSYEQYF.